A selection of T cell receptor beta chains follows, all from one sample in a study of CD4 and CD8 cells across lung adenocarcinoma regions. TCRdb re-called the PCR reads through MiXCR, storing one row per CDR3 protein. The sample has 7,500 or so distinct CDR3 sequences, approximately 53% seen once. Source material: CD8+ T cells from the center of a lung tumor. Receptors originate from a male donor with lung adenocarcinoma. The CD4 and CD8 labels of this study may be unreliable. The CDR3 runs from the conserved cysteine through the conserved F or W. The D gene is left open where the match is weak. Clone size is not always given. Where it is, it says once, few, many or a class for expanded clones.

J: TRBJ2-1; size: NA; V: TRBV6-5; D: NA; DNA: TGTGCCAGCAGTTACTCCGGGACAGAGCAGTTCTTC; CDR3: CASSYSGTEQFF
J: TRBJ2-7; size: few; V: TRBV6-1; D: NA; DNA: TGTGCCAGCAGCTCACAGCCGATCCAAACCTACGAGCAGTACTTC; CDR3: CASSSQPIQTYEQYF
J: TRBJ2-1; size: NA; V: TRBV6-5; D: TRBD2; DNA: TGTGCCAGCAGTTACCGAGGACTAGCGGGAGGGCCGGGTTACAATGAGCAGTTCTTC; CDR3: CASSYRGLAGGPGYNEQFF
J: TRBJ2-3; size: NA; V: TRBV6-4; D: TRBD2; DNA: TGTGCCAGCAGTGATTCCGCGGGAGGGATAACAGATACGCAGTATTTT; CDR3: CASSDSAGGITDTQYF
J: TRBJ2-1; size: few; V: TRBV6-1; D: TRBD2; DNA: TGTGCCAGCAGCTTTGGACTAGAGGGGAACAATGAGCAGTTCTTC; CDR3: CASSFGLEGNNEQFF
J: TRBJ2-3; size: NA; V: TRBV6-1; D: NA; DNA: TGCCGCGTCAGGGGGGTGCGAGCCACAAATACGCAGTATTTT; CDR3: CRVRGVRATNTQYF
J: TRBJ2-3; size: NA; V: TRBV6-1; D: TRBD1; DNA: TGTGCCAGCCGGGACAGGTATACGCAGTATTTT; CDR3: CASRDRYTQYF
J: TRBJ1-6; size: NA; V: TRBV27; D: TRBD1; DNA: TGTGCCAGCAGCCAACAGGGGGCCTCCTCACCCCTCCACTTT; CDR3: CASSQQGASSPLHF
J: TRBJ2-7; size: few; V: TRBV6-1; D: TRBD2; DNA: TGTGCCAGCAGTGAAAGGGCGGATAGGGGGGTAGCGGGAGGGCGGTCCTACGAGCAGTACTTC; CDR3: CASSERADRGVAGGRSYEQYF
J: TRBJ2-7; size: few; V: TRBV7-2; D: NA; DNA: TGTGCCAGCAGCTTTGGGGATAATTACGAGCAGTACTTC; CDR3: CASSFGDNYEQYF
J: TRBJ2-1; size: NA; V: TRBV10-1; D: TRBD2; DNA: TGCGCCAGCAGTGAGCCGGGAGGGGACAATGAGCAGTTCTTC; CDR3: CASSEPGGDNEQFF
J: TRBJ2-3; size: NA; V: TRBV6-1; D: NA; DNA: TGTGCCAGCAGTGACCCCTGGGGTAGCACAGATACGCAGTATTTT; CDR3: CASSDPWGSTDTQYF
J: TRBJ2-3; size: NA; V: TRBV7-2; D: NA; DNA: TGTGCCAGCAGCTTCCCTCCCGGAGATACGCAGTATTTT; CDR3: CASSFPPGDTQYF
J: TRBJ2-1; size: many; V: TRBV6-1; D: NA; DNA: TGTGCCAGCACCCCGGTCAGGGGCGCCTACAATGAGCAGTTCTTC; CDR3: CASTPVRGAYNEQFF
J: TRBJ2-3; size: few; V: TRBV4-2; D: NA; DNA: TGTGCCAGCAGCCAATCCTACATGACGGGCACAGATACGCAGTATTTT; CDR3: CASSQSYMTGTDTQYF
J: TRBJ2-2; size: NA; V: TRBV6-1; D: TRBD1; DNA: TGTGCCAGCAGTGACCGGGACAGGGGTCGCACCGGGGAGCTGTTTTTT; CDR3: CASSDRDRGRTGELFF
J: TRBJ2-7; size: NA; V: TRBV27; D: NA; DNA: TGTGCCAGCAGTTTGGGCCGTGACCCAGATACGCAGTACTTC; CDR3: CASSLGRDPDTQYF
J: TRBJ1-1; size: many; V: TRBV6-5; D: NA; DNA: TGTGCCAGCAGTACCCCCCGACGGACCACTGAAGCTTTCTTT; CDR3: CASSTPRRTTEAFF
J: TRBJ2-1; size: few; V: TRBV6-1; D: TRBD2; DNA: TGTGCCAGCAGCGCGGGACTAGCGGGGCGGGATGAGCAGTTCTTC; CDR3: CASSAGLAGRDEQFF
J: TRBJ2-2; size: NA; V: TRBV6-1; D: TRBD2; DNA: TGTGCCAGCAGAAGAACTAGCGGGGGGCTCACCAGGGAGCTGTTTTTT; CDR3: CASRRTSGGLTRELFF
J: TRBJ2-1; size: NA; V: TRBV6-1; D: TRBD2; DNA: TGTGCCAGCAGTCCCTTAGCGGGAGGCTCCAGCGAGCAGTTCTTC; CDR3: CASSPLAGGSSEQFF
J: TRBJ2-7; size: few; V: TRBV10-2; D: NA; DNA: TGCGCCACCGCGGGACCCCGCTACGAGCAGTACTTC; CDR3: CATAGPRYEQYF